This T cell receptor (beta chain) was captured by sequencing in a study of blood T cell repertoires in COVID-19. TCRdb's copy holds only in-frame clones and misses some; the assay was immunoSEQ multiplex PCR. There are roughly 100,000 clones in the sample; 75% to 95% occur only once, and less than 5.5% lies in the top ten. In germline, CDR1 is KGHSH, CDR2 LQKENI. CDR3 length: 15 amino acids. V shed 3 bases and J shed 5 bases, with 16 bases lying between them. This clone turned up a few times. This clonotype was sampled from a young man with acute or convalescent COVID-19. This chain uses TRBV18 with TRBJ1-1; maybe TRBD1 (5 bases). The sequenced sample was peripheral blood. DNA of the CDR3: TGTGCCAGCTCACCTTACACGGAGGGGTCGACTGAAGCTTTCTTT. As protein: CASSPYTEGSTEAFF.